These T cell receptor beta chains were read from a single sample in a study of blood T cell repertoires in COVID-19. Profiling relied on immunoSEQ multiplex PCR, and the TCRdb table lists in-frame clones only, not all of them. This repertoire shows just over 250,000 clones, approximately 86% found once; its top ten account for around 10%. The sample was peripheral blood. All receptors come from a man aged 35-49 years who had recovered from COVID-19. Both conserved end residues are part of each CDR3. The D gene is left open where the match is weak. Size values are once, few and many counts, or a class for expanded clones, and some rows have none.

j_gene: TRBJ1-1
abundance: -
v_gene: TRBV7-9
d_gene: -
CDR3nt: TGTGCCAGCAGCTCCTTGGGACTGCAACAGAACACTGAAGCTTTCTTT
CDR3aa: CASSSLGLQQNTEAFF

j_gene: TRBJ2-3
abundance: -
v_gene: TRBV7-9
d_gene: TRBD2
CDR3nt: TGTGCCAGCAGCCAGACTAGCGGGGGGAGCACAGATACGCAGTATTTT
CDR3aa: CASSQTSGGSTDTQYF

j_gene: TRBJ1-4
abundance: -
v_gene: TRBV7-9
d_gene: -
CDR3nt: TGTGCCAGCAGCTTAGGACAGGCCGGCGAAAAACTGTTTTTT
CDR3aa: CASSLGQAGEKLFF

j_gene: TRBJ2-5
abundance: -
v_gene: TRBV7-2
d_gene: TRBD2
CDR3nt: TGTGCCAGCAGCCCGAAAAGGACTAGCGGGACGGGCGGGACCCAGTACTTC
CDR3aa: CASSPKRTSGTGGTQYF

j_gene: TRBJ2-7
abundance: -
v_gene: TRBV23-1
d_gene: TRBD1
CDR3nt: TGCGCCAACGAGGACAGGGACGGTGCCTACGAGCAGTACTTC
CDR3aa: CANEDRDGAYEQYF

j_gene: TRBJ2-1
abundance: -
v_gene: TRBV4-1
d_gene: TRBD2
CDR3nt: TGCGCCAGCAGCCAAGTTGTTCCAGGGACTAGGGATGAGCAGTTCTTC
CDR3aa: CASSQVVPGTRDEQFF

j_gene: TRBJ2-3
abundance: -
v_gene: TRBV4-1
d_gene: -
CDR3nt: TGCGCCAGCAGCCAAGAGGGGGCGGGGGTCACAGATACGCAGTATTTT
CDR3aa: CASSQEGAGVTDTQYF

j_gene: TRBJ2-5
abundance: -
v_gene: TRBV5-6
d_gene: -
CDR3nt: TGTGCCAGCAGCTTGGCCCCAGGCCGCGTTAGGTCGGACCAAGAGACCCAGTACTTC
CDR3aa: CASSLAPGRVRSDQETQYF

j_gene: TRBJ2-1
abundance: -
v_gene: TRBV29-1
d_gene: -
CDR3nt: TGCAGCGCGGCGGGGGTAATACAGGGGAGGCTTAACAATGAGCAGTTCTTC
CDR3aa: CSAAGVIQGRLNNEQFF

j_gene: TRBJ1-2
abundance: -
v_gene: TRBV15
d_gene: TRBD1
CDR3nt: TGTGCCACCAGCAGAGGACAGGGGTCCTATGGCTACACCTTC
CDR3aa: CATSRGQGSYGYTF

j_gene: TRBJ1-1
abundance: -
v_gene: TRBV3-1/TRBV3-2
d_gene: -
CDR3nt: TGTGCCAGCAGCCAGAGGGGGTGGAACACTGAAGCTTTCTTT
CDR3aa: CASSQRGWNTEAFF

j_gene: TRBJ1-2
abundance: -
v_gene: TRBV19
d_gene: TRBD1
CDR3nt: TGTGCCACCCGCAGGGGGGGACAGGGGGTATATGGCTACACCTTC
CDR3aa: CATRRGGQGVYGYTF

j_gene: TRBJ1-2
abundance: -
v_gene: TRBV6-5
d_gene: TRBD1
CDR3nt: TGTGCCAGCAGCCAGGGACAGGGGTTTTCAGGCTACACCTTC
CDR3aa: CASSQGQGFSGYTF

j_gene: TRBJ1-2
abundance: -
v_gene: TRBV7-2
d_gene: -
CDR3nt: TGTGCCAGCAGCCAAGAAGGGGGTCGGGTCTATGGCTACACCTTC
CDR3aa: CASSQEGGRVYGYTF

j_gene: TRBJ2-3
abundance: -
v_gene: TRBV5-1
d_gene: TRBD2
CDR3nt: TGCGCCAGCAGCTTGGCCTTAGGACTAGCGTCGGATACGCAGTATTTT
CDR3aa: CASSLALGLASDTQYF

j_gene: TRBJ1-4
abundance: -
v_gene: TRBV18
d_gene: -
CDR3nt: TGTGCCAGCTCACCAACGGGAATTAATGAAAAACTGTTTTTT
CDR3aa: CASSPTGINEKLFF

j_gene: TRBJ2-7
abundance: few
v_gene: TRBV2
d_gene: -
CDR3nt: TGTGCCAGCATACCGTTCACCCCAACGAGCTCCTACGAGCAGTACTTC
CDR3aa: CASIPFTPTSSYEQYF

j_gene: TRBJ1-1
abundance: -
v_gene: TRBV6-2/TRBV6-3
d_gene: -
CDR3nt: TGTGCCAGCAGCCCTGGGACACGTAACACTGAAGCTTTCTTT
CDR3aa: CASSPGTRNTEAFF

j_gene: TRBJ1-2
abundance: -
v_gene: TRBV6-6
d_gene: TRBD1
CDR3nt: TGTGCCAGCAGTGTACAGGGGGCTTTCTATGGCTACACCTTC
CDR3aa: CASSVQGAFYGYTF

j_gene: TRBJ2-7
abundance: once
v_gene: TRBV9
d_gene: TRBD1
CDR3nt: TGTGCCAGGGAAGGGGACAGGGAATGGTCCTACGAGCAGTACTTC
CDR3aa: CAREGDREWSYEQYF

j_gene: TRBJ1-2
abundance: -
v_gene: TRBV19
d_gene: TRBD1
CDR3nt: TGTGCCAGCCGAACGGGACAGGGGGTCAATGGCTACACCTTC
CDR3aa: CASRTGQGVNGYTF

j_gene: TRBJ2-7
abundance: -
v_gene: TRBV11-1
d_gene: -
CDR3nt: TGTGCCAGCAGCTTAGTTCAGTCCTCCTACGAGCAGTACTTC
CDR3aa: CASSLVQSSYEQYF

j_gene: TRBJ2-3
abundance: -
v_gene: TRBV9
d_gene: TRBD2
CDR3nt: TGTGCCAGCAGCGTAGTTCCCAGCGGGAGAACAGATACGCAGTATTTT
CDR3aa: CASSVVPSGRTDTQYF

j_gene: TRBJ2-4
abundance: -
v_gene: TRBV7-8
d_gene: TRBD1
CDR3nt: TGTGCCAGCAGCGTGGGACAGAAAACAAACATTCAGTACTTC
CDR3aa: CASSVGQKTNIQYF

j_gene: TRBJ2-1
abundance: -
v_gene: TRBV9
d_gene: -
CDR3nt: TGTGCCAGCAGCGTTAGAGATAGCGGCCACCCTGCTCCGGAGCAGTTCTTC
CDR3aa: CASSVRDSGHPAPEQFF

j_gene: TRBJ1-1
abundance: -
v_gene: TRBV19
d_gene: -
CDR3nt: TGTGCCAGTGTTCCGGTGAACACTGAAGCTTTCTTT
CDR3aa: CASVPVNTEAFF

j_gene: TRBJ2-1
abundance: -
v_gene: TRBV4-1
d_gene: -
CDR3nt: TGCGCCAGCAGCCAAGTACAGGGACCCTACAATGAGCAGTTCTTC
CDR3aa: CASSQVQGPYNEQFF

j_gene: TRBJ1-2
abundance: -
v_gene: TRBV6-2/TRBV6-3
d_gene: TRBD1
CDR3nt: TGTGCCAGCAGCCCCCCGACCCTCGCGGCAGGGGGCAAACATGGCTACACCTTC
CDR3aa: CASSPPTLAAGGKHGYTF

j_gene: TRBJ1-5
abundance: -
v_gene: TRBV4-3
d_gene: TRBD1
CDR3nt: TGCGCCAGCAGCCAAGATGTGACAGGGGACAATCAGCCCCAGCATTTT
CDR3aa: CASSQDVTGDNQPQHF

j_gene: TRBJ2-1
abundance: -
v_gene: TRBV5-1
d_gene: TRBD2
CDR3nt: TGCGCCAGCGGAGGGGCTAGCGGGACTTACAATGAGCAGTTCTTC
CDR3aa: CASGGASGTYNEQFF

j_gene: TRBJ1-1
abundance: few
v_gene: TRBV27
d_gene: TRBD1
CDR3nt: TGTGCCAGCAGTTTATCTTGGACAGGGGAGCCTGAAGCTTTCTTT
CDR3aa: CASSLSWTGEPEAFF

j_gene: TRBJ2-3
abundance: -
v_gene: TRBV7-9
d_gene: TRBD2
CDR3nt: TGTGCCAGCAGCGTAAGCGGGGGGTTATTCACAGATACGCAGTATTTT
CDR3aa: CASSVSGGLFTDTQYF

j_gene: TRBJ1-5
abundance: -
v_gene: TRBV5-8
d_gene: -
CDR3nt: TGTGCCAGCAGCTCCACTCGGCCCCAGCATTTT
CDR3aa: CASSSTRPQHF

j_gene: TRBJ2-3
abundance: -
v_gene: TRBV11-2
d_gene: TRBD2
CDR3nt: TGTGCCAGCAGCCGACTAGCGGGGTTATTCACAGATACGCAGTATTTT
CDR3aa: CASSRLAGLFTDTQYF

j_gene: TRBJ2-1
abundance: -
v_gene: TRBV7-9
d_gene: -
CDR3nt: TGTGCCAGCAGCTTAGGGCAGTACAATGAGCAGTTCTTC
CDR3aa: CASSLGQYNEQFF